This record looks at one TCR beta chain sequence and its context. Its cognate antigen is unknown. Mismatch with germline at one junction end may stem from a read error. There are 14 residues in the CDR3. In germline, CDR1 is SNHLY, CDR2 FYNNEI. The repertoire was sequenced with immunoSEQ multiplex PCR; TCRdb's copy has only in-frame clones and lacks some. The sample shows tens of thousands of clones, 70% to 90% of them seen only once. The data originate from a study of glioma-infiltrating T cells after dendritic cell vaccination. Overall study: Glioblastoma patients came from Phase I and II dendritic cell vaccination trials.

Study-wide results and caveats: Estimated pretreatment TIL content predicted outcome after dendritic cell vaccination.

The chain links TRBV2 to TRBJ2-5; 7 positions match TRBD2. The sequence was collected from a human donor with glioblastoma. The sequencing here drew on blood, taken before dendritic cell vaccination. Here the CDR3 DNA reads TGTGCCAGCACCCCGGGAGGAGGGCAAGGGACCCAGTACTTC. The encoded protein is CASTPGGGQGTQYF.